This entry lists 2 T cell receptor beta chains sequenced from one sample in a study of technical replicates of blood from a few donors. Profiling relied on immunoSEQ multiplex PCR, and the TCRdb table lists in-frame clones only, not all of them. Of 58,000 or so clones in the sample, approximately 84% were seen once. Sequenced material: PBMCs. Source of these receptors: a human donor in good health. Some clones in this sample may be carry-over from other donors' samples.

This chain links TRBV19 with TRBJ1-2, with 10 bases matching TRBD1. Germline V gene lookup returns CDR1 LNHDA and CDR2 SQIVND (reference sequence). The trim removed 3 bases at V and 4 bases at J, leaving 2 bases unmatched. The CDR3 is 14 amino acids. The CDR3 protein is CASSMDRGIYGYTF. The CDR3 region has the DNA TGTGCCAGTAGTATGGACAGGGGGATCTATGGCTACACCTTC.

The rearrangement links TRBV9 to TRBJ2-7, with TRBD2 matching 7 bases. Per the germline V gene, CDR1 is SGDLS and CDR2 is YYNGEE. J lost 2 bases, V lost 2 bases, and 7 bases had no gene match. The CDR3 length is 15 residues. The CDR3 sequence: CASSVAPSGPYEQYF. Here the CDR3 DNA reads TGTGCCAGCAGCGTGGCCCCTAGCGGCCCCTACGAGCAGTACTTC.